Reported below is one T cell receptor beta chain. Its target is not known. The sample belongs to a study of CD8+ T cells in alopecia areata. General study points: With just one nonresponder, it is still uncertain whether baseline CD8+ expansion relates to response. Tofacitinib did not eliminate many expanded lesional clones from scalp or blood. The study found higher clonality in lesional than normal scalp, especially in alopecia totalis/universalis.

The authors extracted RNA and reverse transcribed it into cDNA as the sequencing template. Data came from immunoSEQ multiplex PCR; TCRdb stores just in-frame clones and leaves some out. The sample includes 130,000 to 150,000 clones, 80% to 90% seen only once; the top ten take around a quarter. Described treatment: oral pan-JAK inhibitor, 5-10 mg twice daily. Material: CD8+ T cells sorted from blood, obtained at week 4, from a patient treated with tofacitinib. This TCR came from a human donor with alopecia areata.

The CDR3 loop reads CASSLWGLRNQPQHF. The CDR3 DNA is TGTGCCAGCAGTTTATGGGGCTTACGGAATCAGCCCCAGCATTTT. The chain is built from TRBV27 and TRBJ1-5; D is perhaps TRBD1 (5 bases). CDR1 is MNHEY, CDR2 SMNVEV, per germline (reference sequence). This CDR3 comprises 15 residues. V lost 1 base and J 4 bases, leaving 11 bases between the germline ends.